This record covers a single T cell receptor (beta chain). These data are taken from a study of PD-1 blockade in classical Hodgkin lymphoma. V trimming: 5 bases; J trimming: 10 bases; junction bases outside the gene matches: 11. CDR3 length: 15 amino acids. The germline CDR1 and CDR2 sequences are SGHVS and FQNEAQ. Time point: cycle 4 day 1 (C4D1), after less than seven weeks of nivolumab. Relapses following autologous stem cell transplantation were seen in all patients, with brentuximab vedotin exposure varying. After PBMCs were thawed, their CD8+ T cells were isolated by magnetic negative selection. Clones were read by immunoSEQ multiplex PCR, and TCRdb kept only the in-frame ones, dropping some. The sample lists about a thousand clones, 72% occurring once.

Sequencing used CD8+ T cells from blood, obtained before the fourth cycle of nivolumab. V and J are TRBV7-8 and TRBJ2-7; 13 positions match TRBD2. The source of this sequence is a human donor with classical Hodgkin lymphoma. CDR3 residues: CASSLTTSGRAFQYF. The CDR3 coding sequence is TGTGCCAGCAGCCTAACCACTAGCGGGAGGGCATTTCAGTACTTC. Variable domain in full (rest from reference TRBV7-8 and TRBJ2-7): GAGVSQSPRYKVAKRGQDVALRCDPISGHVSLFWYQQALGQGPEFLTYFQNEAQLDKSGLPSDRFFAERPEGSVSTLKIQRTQQEDSAVYLCASSLTTSGRAFQYFGPGTRLTVT.